One sample yielded the 30 T cell receptor beta chains listed below, sequenced in a study of blood T cell repertoires in COVID-19. Profiling relied on immunoSEQ multiplex PCR, and the TCRdb table lists in-frame clones only, not all of them. The sample holds fewer than 150,000 clones; around 82% are singletons and the top ten take roughly 3.8%. The sample taken for sequencing was PBMCs or T cells enriched from blood (not recorded which). These receptors originate from a man between 50 and 59 years old in a cohort exposed to, infected with or recovered from COVID-19 (not recorded which).

This chain joins TRBV25-1 and TRBJ2-1; 8 nucleotides align to TRBD1. Germline CDR1 MGHDK, CDR2 SYGVNS. CDR3 length: 12 amino acids. Losses at the gene ends were 6 bases for V and 8 bases for J; bases not matched to a gene: 3. CDR3: CASRQGGYEQFF. As DNA, the CDR3 is TGTGCCAGCAGACAGGGGGGCTATGAGCAGTTCTTC.

This clone appeared a single time. The chain combines TRBV7-2 with TRBJ2-1; D perhaps matches TRBD2 (5 bases). V lost 5 bases and J 0 bases, leaving 11 bases between the germline ends. This CDR3 is 15 amino acids long. Germline V CDR1 and CDR2: SGHTA, FQGNSA. CDR3 sequence reads: CASSVLTSSYNEQFF. The CDR3 bases are TGTGCCAGCAGCGTTCTTACTAGCTCCTACAATGAGCAGTTCTTC.

The rearrangement links TRBV5-1 to TRBJ2-4, with D possibly TRBD1 on 6 matching bases. Trimming took off 2 bases at V and 10 bases at J, with 13 bases between the two ends. Per the germline V gene, CDR1 is SGHRS and CDR2 is YFSETQ. This CDR3 comprises 13 residues. The CDR3 DNA is TGCGCCAGCAGCTTATCAGGGGCCGGAATTCAGTACTTC. Translating it yields CASSLSGAGIQYF.

The chain uses TRBV11-2 and TRBJ2-7; D is ambiguous. This CDR3 comprises 14 residues. Trimming left V 3 bases short and J 0 bases short, with 9 bases between. CDR1 is SGHAT and CDR2 is FQNNGV in the germline V gene. This CDR3 is CASSFAKSSYEQYF. The CDR3 DNA is TGTGCCAGCAGCTTTGCTAAAAGCTCCTACGAGCAGTACTTC.

V is TRBV5-4 and J is TRBJ2-1; 13 bases line up with TRBD2. Germline lookup yields CDR1 SGHNT and CDR2 YYREEE (reference sequence). CDR3 length equals 18 residues. The V segment lost 3 bases and the J segment 2 bases; nucleotides outside the gene matches: 8. CDR3 region: CASSSSLAGGPTYNEQFF. The CDR3 region has the DNA TGTGCCAGCAGCTCCTCACTAGCGGGGGGGCCAACCTACAATGAGCAGTTCTTC.

This rearrangement joins TRBV7-9 to TRBJ2-2, with D perhaps matching TRBD1 (5 bases). V was clipped by 5 bases and J by 5 bases, with 15 bases between them. CDR1 SEHNR and CDR2 FQNEAQ come from the germline V gene (reference sequence). The CDR3 has 15 residues. CDR3 nucleotide sequence: TGTGCCAGCAGCAGCACACAGGCCACTACCGGGGAGCTGTTTTTT. This encodes CASSSTQATTGELFF. Drawing the rest from reference TRBV7-9 and TRBJ2-2, the complete variable domain is DTGVSQNPRHKITKRGQNVTFRCDPISEHNRLYWYRQTLGQGPEFLTYFQNEAQLEKSRLLSDRFSAERPKGSFSTLEIQRTEQGDSAMYLCASSSTQATTGELFFGEGSRLTVL.

The V gene is TRBV5-4, the J gene TRBJ2-3; 8 bases are a match to TRBD2. In germline, CDR1 is SGHNT, CDR2 YYREEE (reference sequence). This CDR3 has 12 amino acids. Trimming at V came to 3 bases and at J to 8 bases, leaving 2 bases not matched to a gene. For the CDR3, the DNA is TGTGCCAGCAGCTCGACTAGCGCTACGCAGTATTTT. This encodes CASSSTSATQYF.

The rearrangement joins TRBV6-5 to TRBJ2-3; no clear D gene. The V gene lost 7 bases and the J gene lost 7 bases, with 9 bases spanning the gap. The germline V gene encodes CDR1 MNHEY and CDR2 SVGAGI. The CDR3 consists of 11 residues. CDR3 region: CASTGTNTQYF. The CDR3 coding sequence is TGTGCCAGCACAGGTACGAATACGCAGTATTTT.

This clone has a single count. The genes are TRBV6-5 and TRBJ2-7, with 9 bases that match TRBD1. The V gene's germline CDR1 is MNHEY and CDR2 SVGAGI. The trim removed 0 bases at V and 6 bases at J, leaving 6 bases unmatched. This CDR3 is 15 amino acids long. The CDR3 here is CASSYSFTGGTEQYF. In DNA form, the CDR3 reads TGTGCCAGCAGTTACTCGTTTACAGGGGGCACCGAGCAGTACTTC.

The chain couples TRBV6-4 to TRBJ1-5; D might be TRBD1 (6 bases). V gave up 5 bases and J gave up 6 bases, with 11 bases separating them. Per germline, CDR1 MRHNA and CDR2 SNTAGT. This CDR3 is 13 amino acids long. The CDR3 is CASSRGAGQPQHF. The CDR3 nucleotides read TGTGCCAGCAGTCGGGGGGCCGGTCAGCCCCAGCATTTT.

This clone was detected only once. The chain is built from TRBV30 and TRBJ2-5; 10 bases fit TRBD2. Germline values: CDR1 GTSNPN, CDR2 SVGIG (reference sequence). V was pared by 2 bases and J by 3 bases, with 12 bases of the junction left unmatched. This CDR3 has 17 residues. CDR3 in amino acids: CAWSIHSGGTRKETQYF. CDR3 bases: TGTGCCTGGAGTATCCATAGCGGGGGGACCCGAAAAGAGACCCAGTACTTC.

V usage is TRBV4-1 and J usage is TRBJ2-7, with TRBD2 as a possible D gene (5 bases). The V and J ends lost 0 bases and 6 bases respectively, with 12 bases between them. Germline V lookup: CDR1 MGHRA, CDR2 YSYEKL. The CDR3 is 14 amino acids. For the CDR3, the DNA is TGCGCCAGCAGCCAAGATGCCCTAGCTGTCGAGCAGTACTTC. The encoded protein is CASSQDALAVEQYF.

This CDR3 is CASGGITRDTQYF. The CDR3 DNA sequence: TGTGCCAGCGGAGGAATTACTCGGGATACGCAGTATTTT. The chain uses TRBV12-3 or TRBV12-4 and TRBJ2-3, with a possible D match to TRBD2 (5 bases). CDR3 size: 13 residues. The germline V and J ends were trimmed by 8 bases and 6 bases, with 15 bases remaining between them.

DNA for the CDR3: TGTGCCTGTACCCGACAGGGGGAGGGGGAAAAACTGTTTTTT. Translating it yields CACTRQGEGEKLFF. V gene TRBV30 combines with J gene TRBJ1-4; 9 positions match TRBD1. Germline V gene data show CDR1 as GTSNPN and CDR2 as SVGIG (reference sequence). V lost 6 bases and J lost 8; bases outside the gene matches: 10. The CDR3 covers 14 residues.

This clone has more than one count but fewer than ten. V and J are TRBV3-1 (or the pseudogene TRBV3-2) and TRBJ2-7; 11 bases agree with TRBD1. The CDR3 has 15 residues. Germline V gives CDR1 LGHDT, CDR2 YNNKEL (reference sequence). The V gene end was trimmed by 5 bases and the J gene end by 3 bases; junction bases not matched to a gene: 6. The CDR3 reads CASSEGQGVLYEQYF. The CDR3 nucleotides read TGTGCCAGCAGCGAGGGACAGGGGGTCCTCTACGAGCAGTACTTC.

The genes are TRBV12-3 or TRBV12-4 and TRBJ2-7, with D possibly being TRBD2 (6 bases). V lost 3 bases to trimming and J lost 6 bases, with 12 bases between them. The CDR3 has 13 residues. As DNA, the CDR3 is TGTGCCAGCAGTTTGGTTCTGGGGGGCGAGCAGTACTTC. This translates into CASSLVLGGEQYF.

The chain has TRBV18 and TRBJ1-1; no clear D. Trimming removed 2 bases from V and 8 bases from J, with 9 bases in between. In germline, CDR1 is KGHSH, CDR2 LQKENI. This CDR3 region has 12 residues. The CDR3 reads CASSPESLEAFF. CDR3 DNA: TGTGCCAGCTCACCAGAGTCCTTGGAAGCTTTCTTT.

The genes are TRBV27 and TRBJ2-2; TRBD2 matches 11 bases. The CDR3 runs 17 residues. V lost 0 bases to trimming and J lost 0 bases; unmatched junction nucleotides: 0. Per the germline V gene, CDR1 is MNHEY and CDR2 is SMNVEV (reference sequence). This CDR3 is CASSLSGLAANTGELFF. Written as DNA, the CDR3 is TGTGCCAGCAGTTTATCGGGACTAGCGGCGAACACCGGGGAGCTGTTTTTT.

The rearrangement uses TRBV6-2 or TRBV6-3 and TRBJ1-6; D unclear. The CDR3 sequence is 16 residues long. Germline CDR1 reads MNHEY; CDR2 reads SVGEGT. Trimming took 2 bases from V and 4 from J, leaving 12 bases between them. In DNA form, the CDR3 reads TGTGCCAGCAGTTACCACTCGGGGTATTATAATTCACCCCTCCACTTT. Its translation: CASSYHSGYYNSPLHF.

CDR3 in DNA: TGCAGTGCTAGTGCTAGCGGGGGTATAGTAGATACGCAGTATTTT. It specifies CSASASGGIVDTQYF. The chain recombines TRBV20-1 with TRBJ2-3; 10 bases align to TRBD2. Germline V lookup: CDR1 DFQATT, CDR2 SNEGSKA (reference sequence). The CDR3 has 15 amino acids. J gave up 5 bases and V 3 bases, and 8 bases lay outside the gene matches.

The chain uses TRBV4-1 and TRBJ1-1; weak D call: TRBD1 (5 bases). The CDR3 length is 16 residues. Germline assignment: CDR1 MGHRA and CDR2 YSYEKL. V shed 4 bases and J shed 5 bases, with 20 bases lying between them. The CDR3 nucleotides read TGCGCCAGCAGCCTATACCGGGACGGGGGGAGTACTGAAGCTTTCTTT. It yields the protein CASSLYRDGGSTEAFF.

This clone was picked up a small number of times. The chain uses TRBV19 and TRBJ2-1, with a tentative D call TRBD2 (6 bases). CDR1 and CDR2 (germline): LNHDA, SQIVND (reference sequence). With 8 bases removed from V and 3 bases from J, the gap between germline ends came to 14 bases. The CDR3 consists of 14 residues. CDR3 region: CASGTGDNYNEQFF. CDR3 bases: TGTGCCAGTGGTACGGGGGATAACTACAATGAGCAGTTCTTC.

The gene calls are TRBV21-1 and TRBJ1-3. TRBV21-1 is assigned pseudogene status. The CDR3 spans 14 residues. The CDR3 region has the DNA TGTGCCAGCAACGGACGGGGCTCTGGAAACACCATATATTTT. Translation gives CASNGRGSGNTIYF.

The chain uses TRBV21-1 and TRBJ1-1. TRBV21-1 is shown as a pseudogene. The CDR3 length is 15 residues. The CDR3 region is CASSKWEGVTTEAFF. The CDR3 bases are TGTGCCAGCAGCAAGTGGGAGGGGGTGACCACTGAAGCTTTCTTT.

J is TRBJ1-5 and V is TRBV30; D is uncertain. This CDR3 spans 17 amino acids. The ends were cut back, 2 bases at V and 6 bases at J, with 23 bases in the middle. CDR1 and CDR2 (germline): GTSNPN, SVGIG (reference sequence). In DNA form, the CDR3 reads TGTGCCTGGAGTACCGGTGAAGGAGGTGGTTATGGTCAGCCCCAGCATTTT. Translating gives CAWSTGEGGGYGQPQHF.

V and J are TRBV9 and TRBJ2-7; 7 nucleotides match TRBD2. Germline CDR1 reads SGDLS; CDR2 reads YYNGEE. The CDR3 runs 15 residues. With 1 base clipped from V and 6 bases from J, the junction kept 10 bases outside the gene matches. CDR3 loop: CASSVYSGGLGEQYF. The CDR3 region has the DNA TGTGCCAGCAGCGTATACTCGGGAGGTTTAGGCGAGCAGTACTTC. The full variable domain, in which reference TRBV9 and TRBJ2-7 provide the parts outside the CDR3, is DSGVTQTPKHLITATGQRVTLRCSPRSGDLSVYWYQQSLDQGLQFLIQYYNGEERAKGNILERFSAQQFPDLHSELNLSSLELGDSALYFCASSVYSGGLGEQYFGPGTRLTVT.

V usage is TRBV9 and J usage is TRBJ2-3; D is ambiguous. Germline CDR1 is SGDLS and CDR2 is YYNGEE. This CDR3 comprises 15 residues. V was clipped by 0 bases and J by 0 bases, with 8 bases between them. CDR3 nucleotides: TGTGCCAGCAGCGTAGAAATGAGGAGCACAGATACGCAGTATTTT. Translating it yields CASSVEMRSTDTQYF.

The J gene is TRBJ2-7, the V gene TRBV24-1, with 8 bases aligning to TRBD1. V trimming: 3 bases; J trimming: 2 bases; junction bases outside the gene matches: 5. CDR1 is KGHDR, CDR2 SFDVKD, per germline. CDR3 length: 15 residues. This CDR3 is CATSDRDRGTYEQYF. The CDR3 DNA reads TGTGCCACCAGTGATCGTGACAGGGGAACCTACGAGCAGTACTTC.

J is TRBJ2-1 and V is TRBV7-9; 8 bases are shared with TRBD1. CDR1 SEHNR and CDR2 FQNEAQ come from the germline V gene (reference sequence). The CDR3 consists of 15 residues. V shed 5 bases and J 3 bases; nucleotides not matched to a gene: 6. CDR3 sequence: CASSTTGESYNEQFF. In DNA, the CDR3 is TGTGCCAGCAGCACGACAGGGGAGAGCTACAATGAGCAGTTCTTC. Complete variable domain (other parts from reference TRBV7-9 and TRBJ2-1): DTGVSQNPRHKITKRGQNVTFRCDPISEHNRLYWYRQTLGQGPEFLTYFQNEAQLEKSRLLSDRFSAERPKGSFSTLEIQRTEQGDSAMYLCASSTTGESYNEQFFGPGTRLTVL.

This clone has only one observation. The V and J genes are TRBV20-1 and TRBJ1-1, with D unclear. Germline loops: CDR1 DFQATT, CDR2 SNEGSKA (reference sequence). Trimming removed 3 bases at V and 3 bases at J, with 11 bases between. This CDR3 is 13 amino acids long. CDR3 sequence: CSASNSIYTEAFF. The CDR3 DNA sequence: TGCAGTGCTAGTAACTCGATTTACACTGAAGCTTTCTTT.